The 5 T cell receptor beta chains presented below share a single source sample, sequenced in a study of shared clonotypes between healthy human individuals. The table came from immunoSEQ multiplex PCR; TCRdb's copy has only in-frame clones and leaves some out. Altogether some 2.1 million clones are present, 85% to 95% being singletons, with the ten largest covering around 1.8%. In the naive CD8 group, cells lacked CD45RO and were positively selected for CCR7, so terminally differentiated effector memory CD45RA+ cells were left out. The sequencing input was naive CD8+ T cells from PBMCs. These TCRs come from a man in his late teens or twenties in good health. Some clones in this sample may be carry-over from other donors' samples.

This clone has just a few counts. This chain links TRBV19 with TRBJ1-5, with D tentatively TRBD1 (5 bases). CDR3 length equals 15 residues. Germline assignment: CDR1 LNHDA and CDR2 SQIVND (reference sequence). Deletions cut 4 bases from V and 7 bases from J, with 17 bases between. This CDR3 is CASSKAREYLQPQHF. The CDR3 DNA sequence: TGTGCCAGTAGTAAGGCCAGGGAGTATCTCCAGCCCCAGCATTTT. The whole variable domain, remainder taken from reference TRBV19 and TRBJ1-5, is DGGITQSPKYLFRKEGQNVTLSCEQNLNHDAMYWYRQDPGQGLRLIYYSQIVNDFQKGDIAEGYSVSREKKESFPLTVTSAQKNPTAFYLCASSKAREYLQPQHFGDGTRLSIL.

The J gene is TRBJ2-7, the V gene TRBV4-2; 8 nucleotides agree with TRBD2. Germline V gene lookup returns CDR1 LGHNA and CDR2 YNFKEQ. This CDR3 region has 16 residues. The ends lost 0 bases at V and 2 bases at J; junction bases unmatched: 6. As DNA, the CDR3 is TGTGCCAGCAGCCAAGAGTTACTAGCGGAGGCCTACGAGCAGTACTTC. It specifies CASSQELLAEAYEQYF.

The chain carries TRBV30 and TRBJ2-5, with TRBD2 as a possible D gene (5 bases). Trimming shortened V by 4 bases and J by 1 base, and 7 bases separated the two germline ends. The CDR3 is made up of 12 amino acids. CDR1 is GTSNPN, CDR2 SVGIG, per germline (reference sequence). CDR3 sequence reads: CAWTGVQETQYF. CDR3 nucleotide sequence: TGTGCCTGGACCGGGGTCCAAGAGACCCAGTACTTC.

The genes are TRBV9 and TRBJ1-2; 7 positions agree with TRBD1. The CDR3 is 12 amino acids. Germline assignment: CDR1 SGDLS and CDR2 YYNGEE. V shed 5 bases and J 4 bases; nucleotides not matched to a gene: 2. In nucleotides, the CDR3 is TGTGCCAGCAGTGGACAGGCCTATGGCTACACCTTC. It codes for CASSGQAYGYTF.

The V gene is TRBV9, the J gene TRBJ2-3; 10 bases are shared with TRBD2. The CDR3 consists of 17 residues. V lost 4 bases to trimming and J lost 5 bases; unmatched junction nucleotides: 13. The germline gives CDR1 SGDLS, CDR2 YYNGEE. CDR3 nucleotides: TGTGCCAGCAGCATGTCCCTAGCGGGAGATAGGGAAGATACGCAGTATTTT. This gives the protein CASSMSLAGDREDTQYF.